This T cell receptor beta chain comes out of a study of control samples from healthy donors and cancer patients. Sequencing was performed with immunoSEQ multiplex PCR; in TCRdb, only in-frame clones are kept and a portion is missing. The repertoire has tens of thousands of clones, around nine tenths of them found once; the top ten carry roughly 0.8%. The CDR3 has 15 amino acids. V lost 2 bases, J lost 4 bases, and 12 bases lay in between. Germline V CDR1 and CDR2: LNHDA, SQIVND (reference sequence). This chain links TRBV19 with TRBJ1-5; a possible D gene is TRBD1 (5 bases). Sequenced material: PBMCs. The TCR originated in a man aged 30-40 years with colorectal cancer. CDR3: CASSIKGDGNQPQHF. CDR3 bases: TGTGCCAGTAGTATAAAAGGGGATGGGAATCAGCCCCAGCATTTT.